Listed below are T cell receptor beta chains from one sample, sequenced in a study of molecular identifiers for immune sequencing clone quantification. Via MiXCR, TCRdb re-called the PCR reads, giving one row per CDR3 protein. This sample has 550,000 to 750,000 distinct CDR3 sequences, with 20% found just once. The sample consisted of naive CD8+ T cells from blood, with Jurkat cell RNA spiked in. These TCRs come from a human donor in good health. Some libraries in this study had Jurkat cell RNA spiked in. Both conserved end residues are part of each CDR3. A D gene is named only where the DNA matches it firmly. Size tells how often a clone was seen (once, few, many) or the class of an expanded clone, and some rows leave it out.

d_gene,j_gene,abundance,v_gene,CDR3aa,CDR3nt
TRBD2,TRBJ2-6,many,TRBV19,CASSMMGGVGANVLTF,TGTGCCAGTAGTATGATGGGAGGGGTCGGGGCCAACGTCCTGACTTTC
TRBD1,TRBJ1-5,many,TRBV6-2/TRBV6-3,CASSTLTGSQPQHF,TGTGCCAGCAGTACCCTGACAGGGAGTCAGCCCCAGCATTTT
TRBD1,TRBJ2-1,few,TRBV6-5,CASSYRLGGGEQFF,TGTGCCAGCAGTTACAGGCTAGGGGGCGGCGAGCAGTTCTTC
TRBD2,TRBJ2-1,-,TRBV27,CASSLIWTSKGREQFF,TGTGCCAGCAGTTTAATCTGGACTAGTAAGGGCCGTGAGCAGTTCTTC
TRBD1,TRBJ2-7,many,TRBV19,CASSITGGYEQYF,TGTGCCAGTAGTATCACAGGGGGATACGAGCAGTACTTC
TRBD2,TRBJ2-1,-,TRBV27,CASSLSSGSQDEQFF,TGTGCCAGCAGTTTATCGAGCGGGAGTCAGGATGAGCAGTTCTTC
TRBD1,TRBJ1-2,many,TRBV6-5,CASRGTGFYYGYTF,TGTGCCAGCAGAGGGACAGGGTTTTACTATGGCTACACCTTC
-,TRBJ1-2,many,TRBV7-2,CASSLDSPGYTF,TGTGCCAGCAGCTTAGATAGTCCTGGCTACACCTTC
-,TRBJ1-2,-,TRBV7-9,CASSSGVYGHTF,TGTGCCAGCAGCTCAGGGGTATATGGCCACACCTTC
-,TRBJ1-1,few,TRBV11-2,CASATWNTEAFF,TGTGCCAGCGCCACCTGGAACACTGAAGCTTTCTTT
-,TRBJ2-2,-,TRBV28,CASKGAGQYTGELFF,TGTGCCAGTAAGGGTGCCGGACAGTACACCGGGGAGCTGTTTTTT
TRBD1,TRBJ2-7,many,TRBV7-6,CASSSTGTGEWEQYF,TGTGCCAGCAGCTCGACCGGGACAGGAGAATGGGAGCAGTACTTC
-,TRBJ2-3,many,TRBV6-2/TRBV6-3,CASSSPWTTTDTQYF,TGTGCCAGCAGTTCACCTTGGACCACCACAGATACGCAGTATTTT
TRBD2,TRBJ2-4,many,TRBV20-1,CSANGRAGGPHIQYF,TGCAGTGCTAACGGGCGTGCGGGAGGGCCGCACATTCAGTACTTC
-,TRBJ1-5,many,TRBV6-1,CASSEWSGFSNQPQHF,TGTGCCAGCAGTGAATGGTCGGGTTTTAGCAATCAGCCCCAGCATTTT
-,TRBJ2-7,many,TRBV28,CASSLLLALEQYF,TGTGCCAGCAGTTTGTTGCTCGCCCTCGAGCAGTACTTC
-,TRBJ1-3,few,TRBV28,CASSLVEGAGNTIYF,TGTGCCAGCAGTTTGGTTGAGGGTGCTGGAAACACCATATATTTT
-,TRBJ1-5,many,TRBV7-9,CASSLTTDSNQPQHF,TGTGCCAGCAGCTTAACCACAGATAGCAATCAGCCCCAGCATTTT
-,TRBJ2-7,many,TRBV7-2,CASSLVVEGPYEQYF,TGTGCCAGCAGCTTAGTGGTTGAGGGCCCCTACGAGCAGTACTTC
-,TRBJ2-7,many,TRBV5-8,CASSLGGLAEQYF,TGTGCCAGCAGCTTGGGGGGTCTCGCCGAGCAGTACTTC
-,TRBJ2-7,many,TRBV6-5,CASSYGPVETRSSYEQYF,TGTGCCAGCAGTTACGGGCCGGTCGAGACTAGAAGCTCCTACGAGCAGTACTTC
-,TRBJ1-2,many,TRBV6-2/TRBV6-3,CASSPTTTAGYTF,TGTGCCAGCAGTCCGACGACAACGGCTGGCTACACCTTC
-,TRBJ2-3,-,TRBV19,CASRWGSGASTDTQYF,TGTGCCAGTAGGTGGGGGTCCGGGGCTAGCACAGATACGCAGTATTTT
-,TRBJ2-4,many,TRBV27,CASSFGRPTKNIQYF,TGTGCCAGCAGTTTTGGGCGGCCTACCAAAAACATTCAGTACTTC
-,TRBJ1-1,few,TRBV4-1,CASRLAMNTEAFF,TGCGCCAGCAGACTTGCCATGAACACTGAAGCTTTCTTT
TRBD1,TRBJ1-4,-,TRBV7-9,CASSLGQGMEELFF,TGCGCCAGCAGCCTCGGACAGGGTATGGAAGAACTGTTTTTT
-,TRBJ2-5,few,TRBV7-9,CASSMVETQYF,TGTGCCAGCAGCATGGTAGAGACCCAGTACTTC
TRBD1,TRBJ2-3,many,TRBV13,CASSCLGTGEDTQYF,TGTGCCAGCAGCTGCCTAGGGACAGGGGAAGATACGCAGTATTTT